The clone carrying this T cell receptor (beta chain) was detected only a few times. The antigen is undetermined. The library was built from about 0.4 ug RNA with molecular barcoded adaptors for alpha/delta and beta/gamma chains. TCRdb re-derived calls from the reads in MiXCR, one entry per CDR3 protein. The sample includes 35,000 to 40,000 distinct CDR3 sequences, 14% of them seen just once. This entry belongs to a study of read filtering for tumor transcriptome and immune sequencing. Study details: The cohort had over 16 men and approximately 13 women aged about 47 to 90, mean roughly 65 years. Whole-study findings and limits: Dropping single-read clonotypes raised IR-seq and RNA-seq shared-clonotype correlation. The sorted CD138-negative fraction was a mixed bone marrow immune population, not purified T cells. In IR-seq, single-read clonotypes were approximately 79% of clonotypes but around 3.2% of reads.

V was trimmed by 1 base and J by 0 bases, leaving 9 bases between them. The CDR3 spans 15 residues. CDR1 is SGHVS, CDR2 FQNEAQ, per germline. The rearrangement joins TRBV7-8 to TRBJ1-1; possible D gene TRBD1, 5 bases. The sequenced sample consisted of a population of CD138-negative cells sorted from bone marrow. This clonotype originated in a donor older than 35 with multiple myeloma. CDR3 DNA: TGTGCCAGCAGCTTAGGACAGATCATGAACACTGAAGCTTTCTTT. Translating it yields CASSLGQIMNTEAFF.